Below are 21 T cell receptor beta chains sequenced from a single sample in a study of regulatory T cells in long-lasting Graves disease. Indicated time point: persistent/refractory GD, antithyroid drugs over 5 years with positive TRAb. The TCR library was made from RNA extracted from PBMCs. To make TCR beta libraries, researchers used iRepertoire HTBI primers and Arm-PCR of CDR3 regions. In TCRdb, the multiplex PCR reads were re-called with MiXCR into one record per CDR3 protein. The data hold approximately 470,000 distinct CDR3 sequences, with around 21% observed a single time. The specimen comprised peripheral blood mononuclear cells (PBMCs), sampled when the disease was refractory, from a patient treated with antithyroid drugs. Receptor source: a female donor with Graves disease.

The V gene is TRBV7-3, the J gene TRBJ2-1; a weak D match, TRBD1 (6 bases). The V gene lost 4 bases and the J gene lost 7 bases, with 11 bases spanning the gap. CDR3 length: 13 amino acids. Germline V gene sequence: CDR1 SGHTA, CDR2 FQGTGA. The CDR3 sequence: CASSSTGLNEQFF. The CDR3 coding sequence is TGTGCCAGCAGCTCTACAGGGTTAAATGAGCAGTTCTTC. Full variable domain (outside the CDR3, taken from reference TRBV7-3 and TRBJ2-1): GAGVSQTPSNKVTEKGKYVELRCDPISGHTALYWYRQSLGQGPEFLIYFQGTGAADDSGLPNDRFFAVRPEGSVSTLKIQRTERGDSAVYLCASSSTGLNEQFFGPGTRLTVL.

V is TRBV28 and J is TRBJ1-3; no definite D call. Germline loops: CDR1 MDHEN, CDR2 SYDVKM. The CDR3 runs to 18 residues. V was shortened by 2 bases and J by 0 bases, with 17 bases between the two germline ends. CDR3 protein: CASSLPPFVGYSGNTIYF. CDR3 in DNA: TGTGCCAGCAGTTTACCCCCATTCGTGGGCTACTCTGGAAACACCATATATTTT.

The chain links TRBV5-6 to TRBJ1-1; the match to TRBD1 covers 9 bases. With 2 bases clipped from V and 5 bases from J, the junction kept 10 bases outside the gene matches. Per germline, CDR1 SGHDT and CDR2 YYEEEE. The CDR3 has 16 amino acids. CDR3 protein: CASSFTSGQGGTEAFF. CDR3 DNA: TGTGCCAGCAGCTTCACATCGGGACAGGGAGGAACTGAAGCTTTCTTT.

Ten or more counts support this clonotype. CDR3 in DNA: TGCGCCAGCAGTGAGTCATCCGGGACTAGCGGGAAAGAGACCCAGTACTTC. Its protein product is CASSESSGTSGKETQYF. The genes are TRBV10-1 and TRBJ2-5; 13 bases line up with TRBD2. With V trimmed by 0 bases and J by 3 bases, 4 bases remained unmatched. The CDR3 loop spans 17 amino acids. The germline CDR1 and CDR2 sequences are WNHNN and SYGVQD (reference sequence).

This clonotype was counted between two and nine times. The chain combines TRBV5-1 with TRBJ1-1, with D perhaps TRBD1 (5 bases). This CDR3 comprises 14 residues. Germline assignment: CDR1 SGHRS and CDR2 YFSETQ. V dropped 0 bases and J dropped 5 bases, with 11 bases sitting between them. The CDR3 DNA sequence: TGCGCCAGCAGCTTGGTACGCCGGGGGACTGAAGCTTTCTTT. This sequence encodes CASSLVRRGTEAFF.

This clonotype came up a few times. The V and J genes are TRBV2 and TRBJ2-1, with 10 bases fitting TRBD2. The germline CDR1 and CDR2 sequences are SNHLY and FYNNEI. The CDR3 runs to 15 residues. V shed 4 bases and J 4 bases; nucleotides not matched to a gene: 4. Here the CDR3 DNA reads TGTGCCAGCAGTGCACCGGGACTAGCGTACAATGAGCAGTTCTTC. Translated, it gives CASSAPGLAYNEQFF.

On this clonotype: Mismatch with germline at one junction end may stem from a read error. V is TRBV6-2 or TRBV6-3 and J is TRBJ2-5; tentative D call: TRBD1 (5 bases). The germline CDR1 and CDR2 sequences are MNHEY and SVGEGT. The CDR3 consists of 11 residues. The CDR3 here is CASSGQGRVFF. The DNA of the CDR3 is TGTGCCAGCAGTGGGCAGGGAAGAGTGTTCTTC.

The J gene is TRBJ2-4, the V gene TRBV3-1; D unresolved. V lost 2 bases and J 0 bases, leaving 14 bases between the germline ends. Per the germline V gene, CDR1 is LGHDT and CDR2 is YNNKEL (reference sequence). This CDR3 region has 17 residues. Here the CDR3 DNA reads TGTGCCAGCAGCCAACTCACAATGAAATTAGCCAAAAACATTCAGTACTTC. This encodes CASSQLTMKLAKNIQYF.

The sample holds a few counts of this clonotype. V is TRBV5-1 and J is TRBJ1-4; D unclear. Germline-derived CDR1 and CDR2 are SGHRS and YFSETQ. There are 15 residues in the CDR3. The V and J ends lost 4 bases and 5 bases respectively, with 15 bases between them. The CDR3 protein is CASSQEGLGNEKLFF. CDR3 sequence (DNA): TGCGCCAGCAGCCAGGAGGGATTGGGAAATGAAAAACTGTTTTTT.

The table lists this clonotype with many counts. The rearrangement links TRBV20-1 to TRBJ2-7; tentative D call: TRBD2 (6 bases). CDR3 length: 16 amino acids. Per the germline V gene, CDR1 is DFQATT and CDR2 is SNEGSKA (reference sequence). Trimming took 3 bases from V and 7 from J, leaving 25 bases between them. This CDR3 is CSASDLMGGPRREQYF. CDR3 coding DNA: TGCAGTGCTAGTGACCTGATGGGGGGACCCCGCCGGGAGCAGTACTTC.

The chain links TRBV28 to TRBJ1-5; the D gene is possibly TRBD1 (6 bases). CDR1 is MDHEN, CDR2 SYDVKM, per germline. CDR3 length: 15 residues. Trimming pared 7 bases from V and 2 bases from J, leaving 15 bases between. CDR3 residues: CASMDRLVGNQPQHF. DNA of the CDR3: TGTGCCAGCATGGACAGACTAGTCGGCAATCAGCCCCAGCATTTT.

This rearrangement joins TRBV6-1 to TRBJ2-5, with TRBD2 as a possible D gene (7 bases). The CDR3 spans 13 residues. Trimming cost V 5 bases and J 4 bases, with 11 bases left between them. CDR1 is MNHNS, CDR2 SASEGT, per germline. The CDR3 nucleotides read TGTGCCAGCAGTAGGGGGGGGGTAGAGACCCAGTACTTC. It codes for CASSRGGVETQYF.

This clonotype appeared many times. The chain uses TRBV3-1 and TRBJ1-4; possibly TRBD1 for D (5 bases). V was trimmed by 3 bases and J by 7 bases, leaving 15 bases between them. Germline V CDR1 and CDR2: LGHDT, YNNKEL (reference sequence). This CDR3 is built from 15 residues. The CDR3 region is CASSHQGSRTEKLFF. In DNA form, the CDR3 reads TGTGCCAGCAGCCACCAGGGCTCACGAACTGAAAAACTGTTTTTT.

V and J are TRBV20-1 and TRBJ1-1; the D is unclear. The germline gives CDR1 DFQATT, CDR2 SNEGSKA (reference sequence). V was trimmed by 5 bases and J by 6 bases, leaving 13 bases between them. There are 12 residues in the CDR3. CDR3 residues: CSAALGGPEAFF. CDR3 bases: TGCAGTGCTGCCCTTGGCGGGCCTGAAGCTTTCTTT.

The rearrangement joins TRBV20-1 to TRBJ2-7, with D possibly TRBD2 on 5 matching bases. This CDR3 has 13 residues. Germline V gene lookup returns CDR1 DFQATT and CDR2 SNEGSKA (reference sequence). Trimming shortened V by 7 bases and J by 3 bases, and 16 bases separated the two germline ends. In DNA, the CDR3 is TGCAGTGGCCAAGAGGGAATGAGCTACGAGCAGTACTTC. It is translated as CSGQEGMSYEQYF.

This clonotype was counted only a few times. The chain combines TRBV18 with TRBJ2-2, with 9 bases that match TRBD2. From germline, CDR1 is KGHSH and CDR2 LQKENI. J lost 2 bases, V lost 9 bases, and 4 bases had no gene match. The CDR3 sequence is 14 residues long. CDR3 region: CASRAGGNTGELFF. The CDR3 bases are TGTGCCAGTCGAGCGGGAGGTAACACCGGGGAGCTGTTTTTT.

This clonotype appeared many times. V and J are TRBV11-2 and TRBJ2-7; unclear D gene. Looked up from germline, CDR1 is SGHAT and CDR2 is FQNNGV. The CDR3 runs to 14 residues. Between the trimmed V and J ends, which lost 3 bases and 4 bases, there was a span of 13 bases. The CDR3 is CASSLTVRSYEQYF. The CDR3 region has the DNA TGTGCCAGCAGCTTGACTGTCAGATCGTACGAGCAGTACTTC.

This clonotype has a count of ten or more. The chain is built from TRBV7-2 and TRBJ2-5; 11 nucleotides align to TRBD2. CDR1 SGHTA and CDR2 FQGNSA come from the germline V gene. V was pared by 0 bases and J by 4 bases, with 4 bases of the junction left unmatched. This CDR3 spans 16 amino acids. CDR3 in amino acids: CASSLASGRAGETQYF. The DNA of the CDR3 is TGTGCCAGCAGCTTAGCTAGCGGGAGGGCAGGAGAGACCCAGTACTTC.

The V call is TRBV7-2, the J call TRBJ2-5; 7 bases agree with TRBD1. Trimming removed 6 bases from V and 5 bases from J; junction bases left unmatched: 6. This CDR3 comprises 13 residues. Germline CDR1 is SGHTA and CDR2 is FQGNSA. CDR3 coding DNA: TGTGCCAGCAGACAGGGGCAGAGGGAGACCCAGTACTTC. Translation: CASRQGQRETQYF.

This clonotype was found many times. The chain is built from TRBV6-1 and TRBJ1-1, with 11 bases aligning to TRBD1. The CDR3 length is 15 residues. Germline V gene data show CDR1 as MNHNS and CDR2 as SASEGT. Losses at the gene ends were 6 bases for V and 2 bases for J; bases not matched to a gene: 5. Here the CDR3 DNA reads TGTGCCAGCAGGGCCGGGACAGGGGGTAACACTGAAGCTTTCTTT. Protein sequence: CASRAGTGGNTEAFF.

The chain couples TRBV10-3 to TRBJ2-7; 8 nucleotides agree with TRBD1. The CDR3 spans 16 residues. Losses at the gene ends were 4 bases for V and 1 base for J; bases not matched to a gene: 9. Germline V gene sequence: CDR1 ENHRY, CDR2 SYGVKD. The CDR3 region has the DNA TGTGCCATCAGTGGGCGAGGAGGACAGGGTTCCTACGAGCAGTACTTC. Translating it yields CAISGRGGQGSYEQYF.